One and the same sample provided the 26 T cell receptor beta chains below, sequenced in a study of cytomegalovirus exposure and HLA in healthy donors. The PCR employed 60 Vbeta primers together with 13 Jbeta primers. The data were produced by immunoSEQ multiplex PCR, yet TCRdb's version contains in-frame clones alone and is incomplete. The sample shows about 120,000 clones, roughly 80% of them seen only once. The sample taken for sequencing was PBMCs. These receptors originate from a woman between 35 and 50 years old in good health and CMV-seropositive.

V gene TRBV5-1 combines with J gene TRBJ2-3; D may be TRBD2 (7 bases). V lost 0 bases and J 4 bases, leaving 21 bases between the germline ends. CDR3 size: 18 residues. CDR1 SGHRS and CDR2 YFSETQ come from the germline V gene. The CDR3 loop reads CASSLEGRGGRLADTQYF. The CDR3 DNA follows: TGCGCCAGCAGCTTGGAGGGCAGGGGCGGGAGATTAGCAGATACGCAGTATTTT.

The CDR3 loop reads CASSPAGTGRLEQYF. The CDR3 DNA reads as TGTGCCAGCTCACCTGCCGGGACAGGGAGGCTCGAGCAGTACTTC. This chain joins TRBV18 and TRBJ2-7; 9 positions match TRBD1. The trim removed 3 bases at V and 6 bases at J, leaving 9 bases unmatched. The CDR3 is made up of 15 amino acids. Germline CDR1 is KGHSH and CDR2 is LQKENI.

This chain connects TRBV5-1 to TRBJ1-1; D might be TRBD1 (6 bases). Germline CDR1 reads SGHRS; CDR2 reads YFSETQ. With 0 bases removed from V and 2 bases from J, the gap between germline ends came to 14 bases. The length of the CDR3 is 16 residues. The CDR3 protein is CASSLAGQGSNTEAFF. Written as DNA, the CDR3 is TGCGCCAGCAGCTTGGCGGGGCAGGGGAGTAACACTGAAGCTTTCTTT.

This rearrangement joins TRBV7-9 to TRBJ1-2; no clear D gene. With 5 bases removed from V and 8 bases from J, the gap between germline ends came to 12 bases. From germline, CDR1 is SEHNR and CDR2 FQNEAQ (reference sequence). The CDR3 length is 12 residues. The CDR3 bases are TGTGCCAGCAGCACCGAAGACTGGGGCTACACCTTC. Its protein is CASSTEDWGYTF.

This chain uses TRBV2 with TRBJ2-7, with 14 bases identical to TRBD2. V lost 1 base to trimming and J lost 2 bases; unmatched junction nucleotides: 7. The germline CDR1 and CDR2 sequences are SNHLY and FYNNEI. The CDR3 totals 18 residues. CDR3 DNA: TGTGCCAGCAGTGAAGGAGGACTAGCGGGGGGTTTAACCTACGAGCAGTACTTC. Encoded protein: CASSEGGLAGGLTYEQYF.

This chain connects TRBV5-8 to TRBJ1-5; TRBD1 agrees at 7 bases. Trimming removed 1 base from V and 2 bases from J; junction bases left unmatched: 6. The germline V gene encodes CDR1 SGHTS and CDR2 YDEGEE. This CDR3 has 16 amino acids. Here the CDR3 DNA reads TGTGCCAGCAGCTTGCCATACCAGGGGGGCAATCAGCCCCAGCATTTT. Protein: CASSLPYQGGNQPQHF. The whole variable domain, filled in from reference TRBV5-8 and TRBJ1-5, reads EAGVTQSPTHLIKTRGQQATLRCSPISGHTSVYWYQQALGLGLQFLLWYDEGEERNRGNFPPRFSGRQFPNYSSELNVNALELEDSALYLCASSLPYQGGNQPQHFGDGTRLSIL.

This clone has only a few counts. The CDR3 loop is CASSDSGQGNSPLHF. In nucleotides, the CDR3 is TGTGCCAGCAGTGACTCGGGACAGGGGAATTCACCCCTCCACTTT. The chain carries TRBV6-4 and TRBJ1-6; 10 positions agree with TRBD1. With V trimmed by 0 bases and J by 7 bases, 0 bases remained unmatched. The V gene's germline CDR1 is MRHNA and CDR2 SNTAGT. The CDR3 is 15 residues long.

CDR3 loop: CASTRDRTNTGELFF. In DNA, the CDR3 is TGTGCCAGTACTAGGGACAGGACCAACACCGGGGAGCTGTTTTTT. V is TRBV2 and J is TRBJ2-2; the match to TRBD1 covers 8 bases. The CDR3 covers 15 residues. CDR1 SNHLY and CDR2 FYNNEI come from the germline V gene. Unmatched junction bases numbered 8, after V lost 9 bases and J lost 2 bases.

The chain employs TRBV5-1 and TRBJ2-3, with 7 bases aligning to TRBD2. V gave up 4 bases and J gave up 4 bases; unmatched junction bases: 6. Germline V lookup: CDR1 SGHRS, CDR2 YFSETQ. The CDR3 contains 14 residues. CDR3 in amino acids: CASSPAGRSDTQYF. The CDR3 coding sequence is TGCGCCAGCAGCCCAGCGGGGCGGTCAGATACGCAGTATTTT.

The rearrangement uses TRBV18 and TRBJ1-5, with 8 positions matching TRBD1. J gave up 3 bases and V 3 bases, and 4 bases lay outside the gene matches. The CDR3 length is 15 residues. Germline V gives CDR1 KGHSH, CDR2 LQKENI. DNA of the CDR3: TGTGCCAGCTCACCCCGGGACAGGTCCAATCAGCCCCAGCATTTT. Its translation is CASSPRDRSNQPQHF.

As DNA, the CDR3 is TGCGCCAGCAGCCAAGCCCCCCGGGGGGGCGGAGAGACCCAGTACTTC. As protein: CASSQAPRGGGETQYF. The V and J genes are TRBV4-1 and TRBJ2-5; 8 bases fit TRBD2. V gave up 1 base and J gave up 4 bases; unmatched junction bases: 8. Germline CDR1 reads MGHRA; CDR2 reads YSYEKL. This CDR3 comprises 16 residues.

The chain couples TRBV27 to TRBJ1-1, with a tentative D call TRBD1 (5 bases). The V and J ends lost 2 bases and 2 bases respectively, with 9 bases between them. The CDR3 sequence is 14 residues long. The germline V gene encodes CDR1 MNHEY and CDR2 SMNVEV (reference sequence). Written as DNA, the CDR3 is TGTGCCAGCAGTTTAGCCAGGGTAAACACTGAAGCTTTCTTT. Translating gives CASSLARVNTEAFF.

This chain connects TRBV10-1 to TRBJ1-5; perhaps TRBD1 as D (6 bases). The V and J ends lost 3 bases and 4 bases respectively, with 16 bases between them. CDR1 and CDR2 from the germline V gene are WNHNN and SYGVQD (reference sequence). The CDR3 runs to 16 residues. As DNA, the CDR3 is TGCGCCAGCAGTGATAGGGGCAGGGGAGGGAATCAGCCCCAGCATTTT. As protein: CASSDRGRGGNQPQHF.

The chain links TRBV2 to TRBJ1-6; a weak D match, TRBD1 (6 bases). The V gene lost 6 bases and the J gene lost 0 bases, with 12 bases spanning the gap. Germline V lookup: CDR1 SNHLY, CDR2 FYNNEI. CDR3 length: 16 residues. The CDR3 here is CASRRDTSSYNSPLHF. DNA of the CDR3: TGTGCCAGCAGGAGGGACACGAGCTCCTATAATTCACCCCTCCACTTT.

This clone was detected only a few times. The chain recombines TRBV11-2 with TRBJ2-7, with TRBD2 as a possible D gene (5 bases). The CDR3 spans 15 residues. V shed 2 bases and J shed 2 bases, with 13 bases lying between them. Looked up from germline, CDR1 is SGHAT and CDR2 is FQNNGV. In DNA, the CDR3 is TGTGCCAGCAGCTTATCCCCGACGGGGACCTACGAGCAGTACTTC. Its translation: CASSLSPTGTYEQYF.

The chain recombines TRBV6-6 with TRBJ1-6; D gene uncertain. The CDR3 loop spans 12 amino acids. The V gene's germline CDR1 is MNHNY and CDR2 SVGAGI (reference sequence). V was cut by 6 bases and J by 9 bases, with 9 bases left in between. Here the CDR3 DNA reads TGTGCCAGCAGCCCCAGATCTTCACCCCTCCACTTT. Residues: CASSPRSSPLHF.

V and J are TRBV12-5 and TRBJ2-2; 7 bases match TRBD1. The CDR3 spans 13 residues. Germline V gene data show CDR1 as LGHNT and CDR2 as FRNRAP. V was clipped by 5 bases and J by 8 bases; unmatched bases: 5. For the CDR3, the DNA is TGTGCTAGTGGTATAGGGGGCGATGGGGAGCTGTTTTTT. Its protein product is CASGIGGDGELFF.

The V call is TRBV6-1, the J call TRBJ2-4; D is ambiguous. The CDR3 contains 12 residues. Germline assignment: CDR1 MNHNS and CDR2 SASEGT. V lost 5 bases and J 4 bases, leaving 6 bases between the germline ends. CDR3 sequence: CASSPQKNIQYF. CDR3 bases: TGTGCCAGCAGTCCACAGAAAAACATTCAGTACTTC.

The chain is built from TRBV9 and TRBJ2-3, with a tentative D call TRBD2 (6 bases). CDR1 is SGDLS, CDR2 YYNGEE, per germline. The CDR3 sequence is 18 residues long. V lost 0 bases and J lost 0, with 17 bases in between. CDR3 DNA sequence: TGTGCCAGCAGCGTAGGAGCCGGCACCGGGACTAGCACAGATACGCAGTATTTT. Its protein is CASSVGAGTGTSTDTQYF.

V usage is TRBV5-1 and J usage is TRBJ2-3; TRBD1 is a possible D gene (5 bases). This CDR3 comprises 15 residues. The V and J ends lost 7 bases and 0 bases respectively, with 15 bases between them. The germline CDR1 and CDR2 sequences are SGHRS and YFSETQ. CDR3 region: CASVQEVGSTDTQYF. CDR3 coding DNA: TGCGCCAGCGTACAGGAAGTTGGGAGCACAGATACGCAGTATTTT.

The chain carries TRBV29-1 and TRBJ2-7, with 7 nucleotides matching TRBD1. The junction had 6 bases not matched to a gene; V was cut back by 7 bases and J by 0 bases. The CDR3 sequence is 13 residues long. The germline V gene encodes CDR1 SQVTM and CDR2 ANQGSEA. CDR3 sequence: CSAQDRASYEQYF. The CDR3, as DNA: TGCAGCGCCCAAGACAGGGCCTCCTACGAGCAGTACTTC.

The chain employs TRBV5-4 and TRBJ2-5; TRBD1 matches at 9 bases. The CDR3 runs to 13 residues. The V gene's germline CDR1 is SGHNT and CDR2 YYREEE (reference sequence). With 4 bases clipped from V and 3 bases from J, the junction kept 1 base outside the gene matches. The CDR3 loop reads CASSRDREETQYF. The CDR3 DNA is TGTGCCAGCAGCCGGGACAGGGAAGAGACCCAGTACTTC.

The chain uses TRBV9 and TRBJ1-3; maybe TRBD1 (6 bases). V shed 4 bases and J shed 0 bases, with 17 bases lying between them. CDR1 is SGDLS and CDR2 is YYNGEE in the germline V gene. The CDR3 loop spans 17 amino acids. The CDR3 loop reads CASSPAGQPSSGNTIYF. The CDR3 DNA reads as TGTGCCAGCAGCCCAGCCGGACAGCCTTCCTCTGGAAACACCATATATTTT.

This chain connects TRBV11-1 to TRBJ1-1; 9 bases agree with TRBD1. Germline trimming cut 5 bases from V and 6 bases from J; bases unmatched to any gene: 7. Germline assignment: CDR1 SGHAT and CDR2 FQDESV (reference sequence). The CDR3 totals 14 residues. The CDR3 DNA reads TGTGCCAGCAGCCTGGGACAGGGAGGGTCTGAAGCTTTCTTT. Its translation is CASSLGQGGSEAFF. The complete variable domain, with remaining parts taken from reference TRBV11-1 and TRBJ1-1, reads EAEVAQSPRYKITEKSQAVAFWCDPISGHATLYWYRQILGQGPELLVQFQDESVVDDSQLPKDRFSAERLKGVDSTLKIQPAELGDSAMYLCASSLGQGGSEAFFGQGTRLTVV.

This chain joins TRBV12-5 and TRBJ2-1; tentative D call: TRBD2 (6 bases). There are 16 residues in the CDR3. V was shortened by 3 bases and J by 1 base, with 13 bases between the two germline ends. The germline V gene has CDR1 LGHNT and CDR2 FRNRAP. CDR3: CASGFEAGRSYNEQFF. Here the CDR3 DNA reads TGTGCTAGTGGTTTCGAGGCGGGGAGGTCCTACAATGAGCAGTTCTTC. The variable domain in full, with the rest retrieved from reference TRBV12-5 and TRBJ2-1, is DARVTQTPRHKVTEMGQEVTMRCQPILGHNTVFWYRQTMMQGLELLAYFRNRAPLDDSGMPKDRFSAEMPDATLATLKIQPSEPRDSAVYFCASGFEAGRSYNEQFFGPGTRLTVL.

This clone has a single count. The chain employs TRBV15 and TRBJ1-1; D is possibly TRBD1 (6 bases). The CDR3 sequence is 15 residues long. V shed 0 bases and J shed 6 bases, with 14 bases lying between them. Germline CDR1 is LNHNV and CDR2 is YYDKDF (reference sequence). The CDR3 bases are TGTGCCACCAGCAGAGATCCCCTGAGGGGGTCTGAAGCTTTCTTT. Amino acid sequence: CATSRDPLRGSEAFF.